This T cell receptor beta chain came from a study of T-cell reconstitution after alpha-beta-depleted transplantation in children. Preparation of the TCRbeta library was carried out with unique molecular identifiers. TCRdb reanalysed the PCR reads using MiXCR and keeps one entry per CDR3 protein. The sample gives around 600,000 distinct CDR3 sequences, roughly 15% of which show up once; approximately 1% is in the top ten. This clonotype has more than one count but fewer than ten. The sequence came from a human donor who donated a stem cell graft to a child with acute myeloid leukemia. Here the sequenced sample was PBMCs from the stem cell graft donor, taken from the stem cell graft.

The CDR3 DNA follows: TGCGCCAGCAGCCAAAGGGACATCGCAGGCAATGAGCAGTTCTTC. It specifies CASSQRDIAGNEQFF. The chain recombines TRBV4-1 with TRBJ2-1; D perhaps matches TRBD1 (6 bases). This CDR3 region has 15 residues. Germline-derived CDR1 and CDR2 are MGHRA and YSYEKL. V was trimmed by 2 bases and J by 6 bases, leaving 14 bases between them.